Below are 10 T cell receptor beta chains sequenced from a single sample in a study of blood T cell dynamics during melanoma immunotherapy. The repertoire was sequenced with immunoSEQ multiplex PCR; TCRdb's copy has only in-frame clones and lacks some. Of 8,500 to 11,000 clones in the sample, approximately 90% were seen once. Time point: week 3, after first cycle of checkpoint inhibitor. Sample: blood, taken from a patient treated with checkpoint blockade. These receptor sequences come from a human donor with melanoma.

This clone was seen a single time. The chain uses TRBV5-1 and TRBJ2-3, with 8 bases identical to TRBD2. Germline CDR1 SGHRS, CDR2 YFSETQ. The CDR3 spans 18 residues. Trimming at V came to 0 bases and at J to 6 bases, leaving 15 bases not matched to a gene. The DNA for the CDR3 is TGCGCCAGCAGCTTGGGTTACAGCGGGAGTCACACCTGGGATACGCAGTATTTT. Its translation is CASSLGYSGSHTWDTQYF.

This clone has just one count. The V and J genes are TRBV2 and TRBJ2-5; D remains unclear. The J call may not be correct, given that the DNA end is closer to TRBJ2-7. Germline CDR1 is SNHLY and CDR2 is FYNNEI. The length of the CDR3 is 13 residues. CDR3 in DNA: TGTGCCAGCAGTGCGAGCCGTTCCTACGAGCAGTACTTC. Translated, it gives CASSASRSYEQYF.

V gene TRBV7-8 combines with J gene TRBJ2-3, with D uncertain. The CDR3 is made up of 15 amino acids. Germline assignment: CDR1 SGHVS and CDR2 FQNEAQ. V was pared by 5 bases and J by 0 bases, with 12 bases between. CDR3: CASSRGPGSTDTQYF. In nucleotides, the CDR3 is TGTGCCAGCAGCCGCGGTCCCGGGAGCACAGATACGCAGTATTTT.

The rearrangement links TRBV29-1 to TRBJ2-4, with 11 bases identical to TRBD1. The V gene's germline CDR1 is SQVTM and CDR2 ANQGSEA. There are 12 residues in the CDR3. With 7 bases clipped from V and 14 bases from J, the junction kept 10 bases outside the gene matches. The CDR3 protein is CSARRDRGLEYF. The CDR3 DNA follows: TGCAGCGCCCGAAGGGACAGGGGGTTGGAGTACTTC. Together with reference TRBV29-1 and TRBJ2-4, the CDR3 gives the full variable domain: SAVISQKPSRDICQRGTSLTIQCQVDSQVTMMFWYRQQPGQSLTLIATANQGSEATYESGFVIDKFPISRPNLTFSTLTVSNMSPEDSSIYLCSARRDRGLEYFGAGTRLSVL.

The chain is built from TRBV18 and TRBJ1-5; 9 bases are a match to TRBD1. The junction had 3 bases not matched to a gene; V was cut back by 3 bases and J by 6 bases. In germline, CDR1 is KGHSH, CDR2 LQKENI. There are 14 residues in the CDR3. CDR3 bases: TGTGCCAGCTCACCGGACAGGGGAGGTCAGCCCCAGCATTTT. This encodes CASSPDRGGQPQHF.

The rearrangement links TRBV19 to TRBJ1-1; D unresolved. This CDR3 spans 12 amino acids. Trimming removed 1 base at V and 7 bases at J, with 7 bases between. Germline lookup yields CDR1 LNHDA and CDR2 SQIVND (reference sequence). The CDR3 spells CASSIGEFEAFF. The CDR3 DNA sequence: TGTGCCAGTAGTATAGGGGAATTTGAAGCTTTCTTT.

The chain employs TRBV5-5 and TRBJ1-1, with D perhaps TRBD1 (6 bases). Trimming pared 2 bases from V and 1 base from J, leaving 9 bases between. This CDR3 is 14 amino acids long. Germline V gene sequence: CDR1 SGHKS, CDR2 YYEKEE (reference sequence). The CDR3 nucleotides read TGTGCCAGCAGCTTACCGGGGGCGAACACTGAAGCTTTCTTT. Translating it yields CASSLPGANTEAFF.

CDR3: CASSYLGGASDYGYTF. CDR3 in DNA: TGTGCCAGCAGTTACTTGGGGGGGGCGAGCGACTATGGCTACACCTTC. The chain combines TRBV6-6 with TRBJ1-2, with D possibly being TRBD1 (6 bases). Germline V gene lookup returns CDR1 MNHNY and CDR2 SVGAGI (reference sequence). Between the trimmed V and J ends, which lost 1 base and 3 bases, there was a span of 15 bases. The CDR3 loop spans 16 amino acids.

This chain links TRBV5-1 with TRBJ1-4; D remains ambiguous. Trimming removed 4 bases from V and 0 bases from J, with 7 bases in between. Germline V CDR1 and CDR2: SGHRS, YFSETQ. The CDR3 contains 14 residues. In DNA, the CDR3 is TGCGCCAGCAGCGAACTTGCAACTAATGAAAAACTGTTTTTT. Translation: CASSELATNEKLFF.

The V and J genes are TRBV9 and TRBJ1-2; maybe TRBD1 (5 bases). Looked up from germline, CDR1 is SGDLS and CDR2 is YYNGEE. Trimming removed 4 bases from V and 7 bases from J, with 11 bases in between. CDR3 length equals 12 residues. Written as DNA, the CDR3 is TGTGCCAGCAGCTGGGGGGGTAGTGGCTACACCTTC. Residues: CASSWGGSGYTF. The full variable domain, its missing parts supplied by reference TRBV9 and TRBJ1-2, is DSGVTQTPKHLITATGQRVTLRCSPRSGDLSVYWYQQSLDQGLQFLIQYYNGEERAKGNILERFSAQQFPDLHSELNLSSLELGDSALYFCASSWGGSGYTFGSGTRLTVV.